The clone carrying this T cell receptor beta chain was found many times. The antigen is not known. The sample belongs to a study of early T cells in non-severe SARS-CoV-2 infection. Study summary: Sequencing of unsorted whole blood was done on bulk RNA, leaving chains unpaired. Findings and limits, study-wide: Anti-spike CD8 responses were favored by VDJdb matching, which missed private and CD4 specificities.

This CDR3 comprises 14 residues. CDR1 is MNHEY, CDR2 SVGEGT, per germline. V trimming: 6 bases; J trimming: 7 bases; junction bases outside the gene matches: 6. As part of library construction, unique molecular identifiers were attached to individual cDNA molecules. TCRdb reprocessed the 5' RACE reads via MiXCR and lists one record per CDR3 protein. The table lists around 25,000 distinct CDR3 sequences, approximately 5% of them singletons. This TCR was recovered from an adult who was a healthcare worker with PCR-confirmed SARS-CoV-2 infection or an uninfected control (not recorded which). The chain employs TRBV6-2 or TRBV6-3 and TRBJ1-4, with 9 positions matching TRBD1. Sequencing was performed on whole blood. CDR3 region: CASRPQGAFEKLFF. The CDR3 nucleotides are TGTGCCAGCAGACCACAGGGGGCTTTTGAAAAACTGTTTTTT.